What follows are 23 T cell receptor beta chains derived from one specimen sequenced in a study of OX40 agonist ivuxolimab in advanced cancers. The method was immunoSEQ multiplex PCR; TCRdb's version includes in-frame clones alone and lacks a portion of them. This sample has roughly 67,000 clones, with 75% to 90% found just once. Material: CD4+ or CD8+ T cells sorted from blood, obtained in a trial of the OX40 agonist ivuxolimab. The source is an adult with an advanced solid tumor such as melanoma, head and neck, liver or kidney cancer.

In this sample, this clone turned up a few times. The V and J genes are TRBV6-4 and TRBJ1-6, with 8 bases lining up with TRBD1. J was trimmed by 9 bases and V by 6 bases; bases with no gene match: 4. The germline CDR1 and CDR2 sequences are MRHNA and SNTAGT. The CDR3 consists of 13 residues. The CDR3 nucleotides are TGTGCCAGCAGGGGACAGGAGACTTCACCCCTCCACTTT. This sequence encodes CASRGQETSPLHF.

The V and J genes are TRBV7-9 and TRBJ1-2; D not resolved. The CDR3 has 11 residues. The germline V and J ends were trimmed by 4 bases and 10 bases, with 10 bases remaining between them. CDR1 is SEHNR and CDR2 is FQNEAQ in the germline V gene (reference sequence). The CDR3 spells CASSYYRDYTF. In nucleotides, the CDR3 is TGTGCCAGCAGCTATTATCGGGACTACACCTTC.

There are a few counts of this clone. The chain is built from TRBV30 and TRBJ1-6; D gene uncertain. The germline V gene has CDR1 GTSNPN and CDR2 SVGIG (reference sequence). The CDR3 length is 13 residues. Between the trimmed V and J ends, which lost 3 bases and 13 bases, there was a span of 16 bases. CDR3 sequence: CAWSAGEMVPLHF. The CDR3 nucleotides are TGTGCCTGGAGCGCCGGGGAGATGGTCCCCCTCCACTTT.

V and J are TRBV6-1 and TRBJ2-3, with TRBD2 identical over 11 bases. The CDR3 covers 16 residues. J was trimmed by 5 bases and V by 1 base; bases with no gene match: 5. Germline CDR1 reads MNHNS; CDR2 reads SASEGT. The DNA of the CDR3 is TGTGCCAGCAGTGAAGGACTAGCGGGGATCGGAGATACGCAGTATTTT. As protein: CASSEGLAGIGDTQYF.

The CDR3 DNA follows: TGTGCCAGCAGCTCTCCGACGGAATCGAACACCGGGGAGCTGTTTTTT. This translates into CASSSPTESNTGELFF. The J gene is TRBJ2-2, the V gene TRBV11-2; no firm D call. Germline CDR1 and CDR2: SGHAT and FQNNGV. Trimming pared 4 bases from V and 0 bases from J, leaving 12 bases between. The CDR3 is 16 residues long.

The chain combines TRBV6-5 with TRBJ2-7; 12 bases align to TRBD2. Per germline, CDR1 MNHEY and CDR2 SVGAGI. The CDR3 length is 15 residues. The V and J ends lost 5 bases and 3 bases, in that order; junction bases with no gene match: 5. The DNA of the CDR3 is TGTGCCAGCAGTAAACTAGCGGGGGGAGTCTACGAGCAGTACTTC. This codes for CASSKLAGGVYEQYF.

This chain uses TRBV7-9 with TRBJ2-5; no definite D call. CDR1 and CDR2 from the germline V gene are SEHNR and FQNEAQ (reference sequence). The ends were cut back, 1 base at V and 2 bases at J, with 5 bases in the middle. The CDR3 runs to 13 residues. The CDR3 region is CASSLGLQETQYF. The CDR3 DNA reads TGTGCCAGCAGCTTAGGGCTTCAAGAGACCCAGTACTTC.

The chain couples TRBV2 to TRBJ2-7; 7 nucleotides align to TRBD1. Trimming removed 10 bases from V and 2 bases from J; junction bases left unmatched: 14. This CDR3 region has 15 residues. The germline gives CDR1 SNHLY, CDR2 FYNNEI. CDR3 amino acids: CAIAGDRPNPYEQYF. The CDR3 coding sequence is TGTGCCATTGCTGGGGACAGACCGAACCCCTACGAGCAGTACTTC.

This chain joins TRBV11-2 and TRBJ2-3, with a weak D call TRBD2 (5 bases). In germline, CDR1 is SGHAT, CDR2 FQNNGV. The length of the CDR3 is 14 residues. V was cut by 1 base and J by 2 bases, with 7 bases left in between. CDR3 nucleotides: TGTGCCAGCAGCTTAGTGCTAGCCACAGATACGCAGTATTTT. Its protein is CASSLVLATDTQYF.

The rearrangement joins TRBV5-4 to TRBJ2-7; 10 nucleotides align to TRBD2. The CDR3 is made up of 15 amino acids. Germline CDR1 SGHNT, CDR2 YYREEE (reference sequence). V was clipped by 0 bases and J by 3 bases; unmatched bases: 3. The CDR3 DNA reads as TGTGCCAGCAGCTTGGGAGTAGCGGGGGGCTACGAGCAGTACTTC. This translates into CASSLGVAGGYEQYF.

V usage is TRBV5-4 and J usage is TRBJ2-7; possibly TRBD1 or TRBD2 for D (6 bases each). V was pared by 2 bases and J by 3 bases, with 15 bases between. The CDR3 consists of 15 residues. Germline V gene lookup returns CDR1 SGHNT and CDR2 YYREEE (reference sequence). CDR3 nucleotide sequence: TGTGCCAGCAGCTTATCGGGGGCAAACAACTACGAGCAGTACTTC. The encoded protein is CASSLSGANNYEQYF.

This sequence joins TRBV19 and TRBJ2-7, with D perhaps matching TRBD1 (6 bases). The CDR3 contains 15 residues. Per the germline V gene, CDR1 is LNHDA and CDR2 is SQIVND (reference sequence). With 10 bases removed from V and 2 bases from J, the gap between germline ends came to 21 bases. The CDR3 here is CAILPAGTTPYEQYF. DNA for the CDR3: TGTGCCATTCTGCCGGCTGGGACAACCCCCTACGAGCAGTACTTC.

This clone appeared once. V and J are TRBV28 and TRBJ2-3, with D perhaps TRBD1 (6 bases). The CDR3 runs to 15 residues. V was pared by 5 bases and J by 4 bases, with 16 bases between. The germline V gene has CDR1 MDHEN and CDR2 SYDVKM. In nucleotides, the CDR3 is TGTGCCAGCAGTCCCTTGTTTGGGGGCGCAGATACGCAGTATTTT. Protein: CASSPLFGGADTQYF.

The chain recombines TRBV28 with TRBJ1-2; no firm D call. In germline, CDR1 is MDHEN, CDR2 SYDVKM. The CDR3 is 15 residues long. V dropped 2 bases and J dropped 8 bases, with 18 bases sitting between them. The CDR3 here is CASSLGSRRPVGYTF. In DNA, the CDR3 is TGTGCCAGCAGTTTAGGCAGCCGACGTCCCGTCGGCTACACCTTC.

The chain uses TRBV28 and TRBJ2-5; no firm D call. Germline-derived CDR1 and CDR2 are MDHEN and SYDVKM. This CDR3 spans 16 amino acids. Trimming took 5 bases from V and 3 from J, leaving 19 bases between them. The CDR3: CASSPPTYADKETQYF. Written as DNA, the CDR3 is TGTGCCAGCAGTCCCCCGACTTACGCCGATAAAGAGACCCAGTACTTC. Complete variable domain (other parts from reference TRBV28 and TRBJ2-5): DVKVTQSSRYLVKRTGEKVFLECVQDMDHENMFWYRQDPGLGLRLIYFSYDVKMKEKGDIPEGYSVSREKKERFSLILESASTNQTSMYLCASSPPTYADKETQYFGPGTRLLVL.

V and J are TRBV4-3 and TRBJ2-7; 9 bases fit TRBD1. CDR3 length equals 15 residues. Germline V gene sequence: CDR1 LGHNA, CDR2 YSLEER. The V segment lost 1 base and the J segment 4 bases; nucleotides outside the gene matches: 5. For the CDR3, the DNA is TGCGCCAGCAGCCAAGTAGGGACAGGGAAGTACGAGCAGTACTTC. It specifies CASSQVGTGKYEQYF.

The chain uses TRBV5-1 and TRBJ1-3; no clear D. The CDR3 has 13 residues. Germline CDR1 and CDR2: SGHRS and YFSETQ. V was shortened by 4 bases and J by 0 bases, with 5 bases between the two germline ends. The CDR3 loop is CASSVSSGNTIYF. The CDR3 nucleotides read TGCGCCAGCAGCGTTAGCTCTGGAAACACCATATATTTT.

V and J are TRBV30 and TRBJ1-6; perhaps TRBD1 as D (5 bases). This CDR3 is 15 amino acids long. The V gene's germline CDR1 is GTSNPN and CDR2 SVGIG (reference sequence). V lost 3 bases, J lost 9 bases, and 18 bases lay in between. For the CDR3, the DNA is TGTGCCTGGAGCACACAGGCGACCTTCAGTTCACCCCTCCACTTT. Translating it yields CAWSTQATFSSPLHF.

The chain uses TRBV6-1 and TRBJ1-2; TRBD1 matches 10 bases. V was clipped by 7 bases and J by 7 bases; unmatched bases: 9. CDR1 is MNHNS and CDR2 is SASEGT in the germline V gene. This CDR3 contains 14 residues. For the CDR3, the DNA is TGTGCCAGCACGGCCGGGACAGGGGTCATTGGCTACACCTTC. Residues: CASTAGTGVIGYTF.

The J gene is TRBJ1-1, the V gene TRBV6-1, with 8 bases identical to TRBD1. V gave up 7 bases and J gave up 3 bases; unmatched junction bases: 7. The V gene's germline CDR1 is MNHNS and CDR2 SASEGT. This CDR3 has 14 amino acids. CDR3 bases: TGTGCCAGCAAGACAGGGGAGGTCGACACTGAAGCTTTCTTT. Its protein is CASKTGEVDTEAFF.

The V and J genes are TRBV5-6 and TRBJ1-2; D call uncertain. Germline V gene lookup returns CDR1 SGHDT and CDR2 YYEEEE. There are 14 residues in the CDR3. Trimming left V 1 base short and J 0 bases short, with 7 bases between. The CDR3 nucleotides are TGTGCCAGCAGCTTGTACCAATCTAACTATGGCTACACCTTC. Residues: CASSLYQSNYGYTF.

This chain joins TRBV2 and TRBJ2-3; tentative D call: TRBD1 (6 bases). This CDR3 region has 15 residues. V was cut by 4 bases and J by 5 bases, with 16 bases left in between. Germline CDR1 reads SNHLY; CDR2 reads FYNNEI. CDR3 DNA sequence: TGTGCCAGCAGTGTAAGGGGGAGTCACGTAGATACGCAGTATTTT. Its protein product is CASSVRGSHVDTQYF.

The gene calls are TRBV19 and TRBJ2-5; 10 nucleotides agree with TRBD2. Germline assignment: CDR1 LNHDA and CDR2 SQIVND (reference sequence). V shed 3 bases, J shed 0 bases, and the junction held 7 bases outside the gene matches. The CDR3 runs 17 residues. The CDR3 here is CASSIRLAGRYQETQYF. The CDR3 DNA reads as TGTGCCAGTAGTATTCGACTAGCGGGCCGGTACCAAGAGACCCAGTACTTC.